This T cell receptor (beta chain) stems from a study of T cell responses to AZD1222 COVID-19 vaccine. Study information: Researchers grouped second doses given at about 4 or about 12 weeks into one pool.

Broader study findings: Just a handful of AZD1222 recipients were seropositive at baseline. The donors showed a predominance of white British ancestry and of females, with possible underestimation of clonal diversity. Spike-specific TCR depth and breadth grew after two AZD1222 doses.

On this clone itself: Its cognate antigen is unknown.

The germline V and J ends were trimmed by 1 base and 5 bases, with 15 bases remaining between them. The CDR3 totals 16 residues. Per germline, CDR1 LNHDA and CDR2 SQIVND (reference sequence). Only in-frame clones appear in the TCRdb table, and some are missing; sequencing was by immunoSEQ multiplex PCR. Of some 140,000 clones listed, approximately 90% are singletons. This sample comprised peripheral blood, obtained on day 0 of AZD1222 vaccination. The receptor comes from an adult in good health. The gene calls are TRBV19 and TRBJ2-1; no reliable D call. The CDR3 DNA reads as TGTGCCAGTAGTATAGTGTCTCGGACCCCGGACAATGAGCAGTTCTTC. It yields the protein CASSIVSRTPDNEQFF.